This T cell receptor (beta chain) was identified in a study of T cell repertoires in cytomegalovirus infection. Study details: CMV infection and matching HLA type were both indicated by public TCR beta signatures.

MiXCR, applied by TCRdb to the reads, yields one record per CDR3 protein. Of approximately 280,000 distinct CDR3 sequences in the sample, roughly 21% were seen once. As concerns this clonotype: What it binds is unknown.

V shed 6 bases and J shed 3 bases, with 12 bases lying between them. Germline CDR1 MNHEY, CDR2 SVGEGT. The CDR3 is 13 amino acids. Study-wide points: Across the ex vivo response, the dominant clonotypes were HLA-C-restricted CMV-specific TCR beta clonotypes.

This sequence originates from a human donor in good health (CMV status not recorded). Some clones in this sample may be carry-over from other donors' samples. The input for sequencing was cultured PBMCs, taken from culture after CMV antigen stimulation. The chain uses TRBV6-2 or TRBV6-3 and TRBJ2-7; maybe TRBD2 (6 bases). The CDR3 loop is CASRRDSLYEQYV. Written as DNA, the CDR3 is TGTGCCAGCAGAAGGGACTCACTCTACGAGCAGTACGTC.